The next 22 T cell receptor beta chains were all read from a single sample in a study of blood T cell repertoires in COVID-19. TCRdb's copy holds only in-frame clones and misses some; the assay was immunoSEQ multiplex PCR. This sample has roughly 67,000 clones, with approximately 88% found just once. The sequenced sample was peripheral blood. All receptors come from a man between 50 and 59 years old with active COVID-19.

The CDR3 DNA reads TGTGCCAGCAGCCCCGTGCGGGGCTCAGATACGCAGTATTTT. Its protein is CASSPVRGSDTQYF. The chain carries TRBV11-3 and TRBJ2-3; weak D call: TRBD2 (6 bases). The CDR3 spans 14 residues. V was pared by 5 bases and J by 4 bases, with 13 bases between. From germline, CDR1 is SGHNT and CDR2 YENEEA. Variable domain in full (rest from reference TRBV11-3 and TRBJ2-3): EAGVVQSPRYKIIEKKQPVAFWCNPISGHNTLYWYLQNLGQGPELLIRYENEEAVDDSQLPKDRFSAERLKGVDSTLKIQPAELGDSAVYLCASSPVRGSDTQYFGPGTRLTVL.

The genes are TRBV9 and TRBJ2-3; 8 bases fit TRBD2. V lost 4 bases to trimming and J lost 4 bases; unmatched junction nucleotides: 8. There are 15 residues in the CDR3. CDR1 and CDR2 (germline): SGDLS, YYNGEE. The CDR3 DNA reads TGTGCCAGCAGCCCTCGAGGGACTAGATCAGATACGCAGTATTTT. This codes for CASSPRGTRSDTQYF.

V gene TRBV19 combines with J gene TRBJ2-7; 7 bases map to TRBD1. Germline lookup yields CDR1 LNHDA and CDR2 SQIVND (reference sequence). The CDR3 consists of 14 residues. V was clipped by 5 bases and J by 6 bases; unmatched bases: 10. CDR3 in amino acids: CASSRQGVLGEQYF. The CDR3 bases are TGTGCCAGTAGTCGACAGGGAGTTCTAGGCGAGCAGTACTTC. Variable domain in full (rest from reference TRBV19 and TRBJ2-7): DGGITQSPKYLFRKEGQNVTLSCEQNLNHDAMYWYRQDPGQGLRLIYYSQIVNDFQKGDIAEGYSVSREKKESFPLTVTSAQKNPTAFYLCASSRQGVLGEQYFGPGTRLTVT.

The chain has TRBV10-3 and TRBJ2-5, with 8 bases aligning to TRBD1. Germline V gives CDR1 ENHRY, CDR2 SYGVKD. V lost 2 bases, J lost 3 bases, and 5 bases stayed unmatched. CDR3 length equals 15 residues. CDR3 residues: CAISEPKTGEETQYF. As DNA, the CDR3 is TGTGCCATCAGTGAGCCGAAGACAGGGGAAGAGACCCAGTACTTC.

V and J are TRBV2 and TRBJ2-3; 8 positions agree with TRBD2. Losses at the gene ends were 6 bases for V and 4 bases for J; bases not matched to a gene: 9. The CDR3 extends over 15 amino acids. From germline, CDR1 is SNHLY and CDR2 FYNNEI. Here the CDR3 reads CASSRAGGWSDTQYF. The CDR3 nucleotides read TGTGCCAGCAGCCGGGCGGGGGGTTGGTCAGATACGCAGTATTTT.

The CDR3 loop is CASTGSWDTQYF. The CDR3 nucleotides are TGTGCCAGTACGGGGAGTTGGGATACGCAGTATTTT. The chain couples TRBV19 to TRBJ2-3, with TRBD2 as a possible D gene (5 bases). The CDR3 totals 12 residues. V lost 7 bases to trimming and J lost 6 bases, with 11 bases between them. The V gene's germline CDR1 is LNHDA and CDR2 SQIVND (reference sequence).

This clone ranks as medium-sized (0.01 to 0.1%). This chain uses TRBV12-5 with TRBJ1-6; possible D gene TRBD1, 5 bases. The V end was cut by 3 bases, the J end by 6 bases, with 15 bases between. The V gene's germline CDR1 is LGHNT and CDR2 FRNRAP. The CDR3 is 16 amino acids. The CDR3 nucleotides are TGTGCTAGTGGTTTTTGGCAGGGCTGGGGTAATTCACCCCTCCACTTT. Translated, it gives CASGFWQGWGNSPLHF. The variable domain in full, with the rest retrieved from reference TRBV12-5 and TRBJ1-6, is DARVTQTPRHKVTEMGQEVTMRCQPILGHNTVFWYRQTMMQGLELLAYFRNRAPLDDSGMPKDRFSAEMPDATLATLKIQPSEPRDSAVYFCASGFWQGWGNSPLHFGNGTRLTVT.

This clone appeared once. This rearrangement joins TRBV7-2 to TRBJ1-2; unclear D gene. Germline values: CDR1 SGHTA, CDR2 FQGNSA. V was pared by 3 bases and J by 6 bases, with 8 bases between. The CDR3 covers 12 residues. The chain's CDR3 is CASSFVGDGYTF. The CDR3 DNA sequence: TGTGCCAGCAGCTTCGTGGGAGATGGCTACACCTTC.

CDR3 DNA: TGTGCCAGCAGTGGACCGGGACAGTCGGTCCCTAATTCACCCCTCCACTTT. Translated, it gives CASSGPGQSVPNSPLHF. This chain joins TRBV6-1 and TRBJ1-6; 7 positions match TRBD1. Germline V gene data show CDR1 as MNHNS and CDR2 as SASEGT. The CDR3 runs to 17 residues. V dropped 4 bases and J dropped 6; count of bases not matched to a gene: 12.

The chain couples TRBV13 to TRBJ2-3, with 10 bases lining up with TRBD2. The CDR3 consists of 17 residues. CDR1 PRHDT and CDR2 FYEKMQ come from the germline V gene (reference sequence). The V segment lost 4 bases and the J segment 2 bases; nucleotides outside the gene matches: 9. The CDR3 loop is CASSSHGLADPTDTQYF. CDR3 sequence (DNA): TGTGCCAGCAGCTCCCACGGACTAGCGGACCCCACAGATACGCAGTATTTT.

The chain uses TRBV11-2 and TRBJ2-7; D is uncertain. This CDR3 has 14 residues. Trimming took off 5 bases at V and 2 bases at J, with 13 bases between the two ends. Germline assignment: CDR1 SGHAT and CDR2 FQNNGV. The CDR3 sequence is CASSSLRFPYEQYF. The CDR3 bases are TGTGCCAGCAGCAGCCTGAGGTTTCCCTACGAGCAGTACTTC.

The genes are TRBV20-1 and TRBJ1-1; D is perhaps TRBD1 (6 bases). From germline, CDR1 is DFQATT and CDR2 SNEGSKA (reference sequence). The CDR3 contains 11 residues. Trimming stripped 4 bases from V and 3 bases from J, with 6 bases between. The CDR3 here is CSATGDTEAFF. CDR3 bases: TGCAGTGCTACAGGGGACACTGAAGCTTTCTTT.

The genes are TRBV2 and TRBJ1-5; D is ambiguous. V lost 5 bases and J lost 2, with 10 bases in between. Germline V CDR1 and CDR2: SNHLY, FYNNEI. There are 14 residues in the CDR3. The DNA of the CDR3 is TGTGCCAGCAGTAGGAGGGAGGGCAATCAGCCCCAGCATTTT. Translation: CASSRREGNQPQHF.

The chain recombines TRBV15 with TRBJ1-4; 9 bases are shared with TRBD1. CDR1 is LNHNV and CDR2 is YYDKDF in the germline V gene (reference sequence). This CDR3 contains 17 residues. J was trimmed by 9 bases and V by 1 base; bases with no gene match: 12. The CDR3 coding sequence is TGTGCCACCAGCAGAGTACCGGTCGGGACAGGGTCTAAAAAACTGTTTTTT. Translation: CATSRVPVGTGSKKLFF.

The rearrangement uses TRBV5-1 and TRBJ2-2; D may be TRBD1 (6 bases). Germline V lookup: CDR1 SGHRS, CDR2 YFSETQ. The CDR3 contains 14 residues. V was pared by 2 bases and J by 3 bases, with 8 bases between. CDR3 residues: CASSFKGDTGELFF. As DNA, the CDR3 is TGCGCCAGCAGCTTTAAGGGGGACACCGGGGAGCTGTTTTTT.

V gene TRBV5-1 combines with J gene TRBJ1-2, with 9 bases lining up with TRBD1. The germline V gene has CDR1 SGHRS and CDR2 YFSETQ. The CDR3 loop spans 14 amino acids. Trimming took 5 bases from V and 7 from J; bases not matched to a gene: 9. The CDR3, as DNA: TGCGCCAGCAGTCTCGGGACAGGGACCCGTGGCTACACCTTC. As protein: CASSLGTGTRGYTF.

This chain uses TRBV7-2 with TRBJ2-3; possibly TRBD2 for D (6 bases). CDR3 length: 15 residues. The germline V gene has CDR1 SGHTA and CDR2 FQGNSA. Trimming left V 1 base short and J 3 bases short, with 11 bases between. The CDR3 bases are TGTGCCAGCAGCTTAGGGGGAGGCGCGACAGATACGCAGTATTTT. This gives the protein CASSLGGGATDTQYF.

The genes are TRBV6-5 and TRBJ2-6; the match to TRBD2 covers 8 bases. This CDR3 is built from 14 residues. V lost 6 bases and J lost 5; bases outside the gene matches: 3. The germline gives CDR1 MNHEY, CDR2 SVGAGI. The DNA of the CDR3 is TGTGCCAGCAGGGGACTAGGCTGGGCCAACGTCCTGACTTTC. Translating it yields CASRGLGWANVLTF.

The rearrangement uses TRBV6-4 and TRBJ2-2; TRBD1 matches at 9 bases. This CDR3 spans 18 amino acids. The germline CDR1 and CDR2 sequences are MRHNA and SNTAGT. The trim removed 0 bases at V and 4 bases at J, leaving 9 bases unmatched. CDR3 amino acids: CASSDSTPGQGGTGELFF. The DNA for the CDR3 is TGTGCCAGCAGTGACTCGACGCCGGGACAGGGTGGCACCGGGGAGCTGTTTTTT.

The chain links TRBV19 to TRBJ1-4, with D possibly being TRBD1 (5 bases). CDR3 size: 14 residues. The V end lost 5 bases, the J end lost 5 bases, and 12 bases lay between the germline ends. CDR1 and CDR2 (germline): LNHDA, SQIVND (reference sequence). This CDR3 is CASSRQTKNEKLFF. CDR3 bases: TGTGCCAGTAGTCGACAGACCAAAAATGAAAAACTGTTTTTT.

The genes are TRBV7-9 and TRBJ1-6; D may be TRBD1 (6 bases). The CDR3 contains 17 residues. Germline CDR1 is SEHNR and CDR2 is FQNEAQ (reference sequence). V gave up 4 bases and J gave up 9 bases, with 22 bases separating them. The CDR3 DNA is TGTGCCAGCAGCTCACCCGGGACAAGGTCTAAGTCTTCACCCCTCCACTTT. It is translated as CASSSPGTRSKSSPLHF.

The chain employs TRBV6-5 and TRBJ1-1; 10 nucleotides line up with TRBD1. The CDR3 totals 14 residues. Trimming cost V 7 bases and J 6 bases; bases outside gene matches: 8. CDR1 MNHEY and CDR2 SVGAGI come from the germline V gene. CDR3: CASKLTGGSSEAFF. The CDR3 coding sequence is TGTGCCAGCAAACTGACAGGGGGCTCCTCTGAAGCTTTCTTT.